Here is one T cell receptor (beta chain) with its context. Its antigen remains undetermined. Base qualities are missing; no much larger clone stands one base away. The CDR3 regions of human TCRbeta chains were analyzed by immunosequencing. In the paper's pipeline: Repertoire TCRs were matched against a reference library of SARS-CoV-2-specific TCRs generated with the MIRA antigen-specificity platform. Breadth was defined as the fraction of unique TCRs that were SARS-CoV-2-associated, and depth was defined as the fraction of total T cells that were SARS-CoV-2-associated. Using the MIRA data, every spike-specific TCR was mapped to the spike region that the TCR reacted to and assigned to either a CD4 or a CD8 class. Log10-transformed breadth and depth values were compared by one-way ANOVA with Sidak's multiple comparisons tests. TCRdb obtained this table from immuneACCESS and retained in-frame rearrangements with V and J assigned. These tables miss some clones; where compared with another copy, unresolved V genes account for less than half of the shortfall, and the remainder is unexplained. The V and J calls and clone size were taken over from that table, and D and trimming were inferred from the DNA. The sample table lists around 150,000 clones, 90% to 95% of them with a count of one. 1.3% of the sample is taken by the ten largest.

The data originate from a study of T cell responses to AZD1222 COVID-19 vaccine (dated by TCRdb to the early 2020s). About the study as a whole: TCR sequencing was performed for roughly 250 trial participants, of whom about 200 were given two doses of AZD1222 and around 26 were given two doses of MenACWY control vaccine. Trial participants were enrolled into age subgroups of 18-55, 56-69 and 70-plus years, which contained 148, 28 and 57 TCR-sequenced participants, respectively. Results the study describes overall, beyond this receptor: Because no samples from the day 14 peak response were available, repertoires could be characterized only after the peak T cell response. A significant rise in spike-specific TCR breadth and depth was observed after two AZD1222 doses relative to day 0 and relative to MenACWY recipients. The vaccine-associated CD4 TCRs covered the entire spike protein, and the dominant responses fell in regions 160-218 and 743-854. Reportedly, close to half of the unique spike-specific TCRs recognized epitopes lying outside the regions that are mutated in the B.1.351 and B.1.1.7 variants. Participants were mostly white British and included more females than males, and it was suggested by the authors that clonal diversity may have been underestimated. Conclusions about previously exposed vaccinees were limited because only six or seven AZD1222 recipients were SARS-CoV-2 seropositive at baseline. In the small 56-69-year group, the increase in depth fell short of significance, most likely because of low power.

Interpreted using the paper, the time point label stands for: about 28 days (+/-7) after the second vaccine dose. AZD1222 recipients given second doses at about 4 weeks or at about 12 weeks were pooled, since spike-specific TCR depth and breadth were not found to differ between the two schedules. The vaccinee samples were drawn from two UK trials, COV001 and COV002, one of which was a single-blind randomized controlled phase 2/3 trial testing AZD1222 (ChAdOx1 nCoV-19) in healthy adults. For TCRbeta chain sequencing, PBMC samples from trial participants were taken at day 0 and at day 28 after the second dose. Between the V and J ends, shortened by 0 bases and 4 bases respectively, the junction contains 16 bases. The CDR3 spans 16 residues, from the cysteine through the phenylalanine. Just CDR3 DNA is preserved here, 48 bases in frame from base 1. Sequences SGDLS (CDR1) and YYNGEE (CDR2) are obtained from the germline V gene.

The sequence came from an adult who received the AZD1222 COVID-19 vaccine. This chain joins TRBV9 to TRBJ1-1; the D gene is perhaps TRBD1, from 6 matching bases. The starting material was peripheral blood, obtained 28 days after the second AZD1222 dose. The DNA is as follows: TGTGCCAGCAGCGTAGGGGGAAGCCAGGGGCGCACTGAAGCTTTCTTT. The encoded protein is CASSVGGSQGRTEAFF. Outside the CDR3, residues come from the reference TRBV9 and TRBJ1-1 proteins, so the full variable domain is: DSGVTQTPKHLITATGQRVTLRCSPRSGDLSVYWYQQSLDQGLQFLIQYYNGEERAKGNILERFSAQQFPDLHSELNLSSLELGDSALYFCASSVGGSQGRTEAFFGQGTRLTVV.